The rows below give T cell receptor beta chains drawn from one sample of a study. TCRdb re-called the 5' RACE reads with MiXCR, one entry per CDR3 protein. The sample has about 10,000 distinct CDR3 sequences, around 25% seen once. The sample consisted of Tregs sorted from blood. These receptors were obtained from a female donor with breast cancer. CDR3s include the opening cysteine and the closing phenylalanine or tryptophan. D genes are given only for firm matches. Rows give clone size only sometimes, using once, few, many, or a class for an expanded clone.

j_call clone_size d_call v_call cdr3_nt cdr3_aa
TRBJ2-7 many TRBD2 TRBV27 TGTGCCAGCAGGCCTGTAGCGGGAAACTACGAGCAGTACTTC CASRPVAGNYEQYF
TRBJ1-2 many - TRBV15 TGTGCCACCAGCATCACGGAAGGCACCCCTTCCGGCTACACCTTC CATSITEGTPSGYTF
TRBJ2-1 medium-sized - TRBV24-1 TGTGCCACCAGTGATAGGACTTCCCAGTTCTTC CATSDRTSQFF
TRBJ2-1 many TRBD2 TRBV12-3/TRBV12-4 TGTGCCAGCAGTACTGGGGCACTAGCGGCAAACAATGAGCAGTTCTTC CASSTGALAANNEQFF
TRBJ2-7 many - TRBV24-1 TGTGCCACCAGTGATTTGAACAGCTACGAGCAGTACTTC CATSDLNSYEQYF
TRBJ1-1 many - TRBV19 TGTGCCAGTAGTATAGGCAGGAGTGAAGCTTTCTTT CASSIGRSEAFF
TRBJ1-5 medium-sized - TRBV24-1 TGTGCCACCAGTGACGGACAGTTCAATCAGCCCCAGCATTTT CATSDGQFNQPQHF
TRBJ1-3 - - TRBV30 TGTGCCTGGAAAAGGTTAGGGCCGGATTCTGGAAACACCATATATTTT CAWKRLGPDSGNTIYF
TRBJ2-1 medium-sized - TRBV6-6 TGTGCCAGCCTTTTGGGCAATGAGCAGTTCTTC CASLLGNEQFF
TRBJ1-2 few - TRBV18 TGTGCCAGCTCACCGACAGGACCTAACCATGGCTACACCTTC CASSPTGPNHGYTF
TRBJ2-7 many - TRBV20-1 TGCAGTGCTACCACAGGGAACGAGCAGTACTTC CSATTGNEQYF
TRBJ2-1 medium-sized TRBD2 TRBV20-1 TGCAGTGCTAGAGAACTAGCGGGAGCGGATGAGCAGTTCTTC CSARELAGADEQFF
TRBJ2-7 many - TRBV7-9 TGTGCCAGCAGCCCCGGAGGGACCTACGAGCAGTACTTC CASSPGGTYEQYF
TRBJ2-1 medium-sized TRBD1 TRBV6-5 TGTGCCAGCAGTCCCGGGACAGGGGCCGATGAGCAGTTCTTC CASSPGTGADEQFF
TRBJ2-3 few - TRBV7-9 TGTGCCAGCAGCTTTGCAGCGACGGGCACAGATACGCAGTATTTT CASSFAATGTDTQYF
TRBJ2-3 - TRBD2 TRBV20-1 TGCGGTGCTATGAGGGTCCGCGGGAGTATCGCAGATACGCAGTATTTT CGAMRVRGSIADTQYF
TRBJ2-1 - - TRBV20-1 TGCAGTGCTAGAGATCCCCGCAACTCCTACAATGAGCAGTTCTTC CSARDPRNSYNEQFF
TRBJ2-1 medium-sized TRBD2 TRBV7-9 TGTGCCAGCAGCCCTCCGGGACTAGCGGTAGAGGAGCAGTTCTTC CASSPPGLAVEEQFF
TRBJ2-3 medium-sized - TRBV20-1 TGCAGTGCCTCCCTAAATGGGGATACGCAGTATTTT CSASLNGDTQYF
TRBJ2-1 medium-sized - TRBV9 TGTGCCAGCAGCGAGGGAGATAGACTCTACAATGAGCAGTTCTTC CASSEGDRLYNEQFF
TRBJ1-2 few - TRBV6-1 TGTGCCAGCAGTGATATGGGGGCCAACTATGGCTACACCTTC CASSDMGANYGYTF
TRBJ1-5 large - TRBV12-3/TRBV12-4 TGTGCCAGCAGTCGCAGACAGAGCAATCAGCCCCAGCATTTT CASSRRQSNQPQHF
TRBJ2-1 medium-sized TRBD2 TRBV29-1 TGCAGCACCCCGACTAGCGGGTTTAGTAATGAGCAGTTCTTC CSTPTSGFSNEQFF
TRBJ2-4 medium-sized - TRBV28 TGTGCCAGTCGGGGGGCCAAAAACATTCAGTACTTC CASRGAKNIQYF
TRBJ1-5 medium-sized - TRBV6-2/TRBV6-3 TGTGCCAGCAGACTCGGCGGCAATCAGCCCCAGCATTTT CASRLGGNQPQHF
TRBJ1-1 many - TRBV15 TGTGCCACCAGCAGAGAGTGGAGGAACACTGAAGCTTTCTTT CATSREWRNTEAFF
TRBJ2-2 - - TRBV5-1 TGCACCAGCAGCTTGGAACAGAACACCGGGGAGCTGCTTTTT CTSSLEQNTGELLF
TRBJ2-1 medium-sized - TRBV5-1 TGCGCCAGCAGCTTCGACAGTAGCTCCTACAATGAGCAGTTCTTC CASSFDSSSYNEQFF
TRBJ2-2 medium-sized - TRBV7-6 TGTGCCAGCAGCCGGACGAACACCGGGGAGCTGTTTTTT CASSRTNTGELFF
TRBJ1-1 - - TRBV30 TGTGCCTGGAGTGGTGGGGAGATGTCCGGTGCAGGCACTGAAGCTTTCTTT CAWSGGEMSGAGTEAFF
TRBJ2-7 - - TRBV20-1 TGCAGTGCCAGGAAGGAAGCCCGATACGAGCAGTACTTC CSARKEARYEQYF
TRBJ2-1 - - TRBV6-5 TGTGCCAGCAGTTCGGGGAACAATGAGCAGTTCTTC CASSSGNNEQFF
TRBJ2-1 many - TRBV9 TGTGCCAGCAGCGTAGACCGGAATGAGCAGTTCTTC CASSVDRNEQFF
TRBJ2-3 - TRBD2 TRBV15 TGTGCCACCAGCAGAGACTCTCTAGCGGGGTATAGCACAGATACGCAGTATTTT CATSRDSLAGYSTDTQYF
TRBJ2-1 few - TRBV6-1 TGTGCCAGCAGTGAAGCATTAGGAGAGGATGGTGAGCAGTTCTTC CASSEALGEDGEQFF
TRBJ2-1 many TRBD2 TRBV12-3/TRBV12-4 TGTGCCAGCAGTCCCGAGGGACTAGCGTTCGATGAGCAGTTCTTC CASSPEGLAFDEQFF
TRBJ2-1 medium-sized TRBD2 TRBV20-1 TGCAGTGCTACCCCGCGATGGCGGGAGACCTACAATGAGCAGTTCTTC CSATPRWRETYNEQFF
TRBJ2-1 many TRBD1 TRBV29-1 TGCAGCGTTGGAGGACAGGGAACTACTACGTGGAATGAGCAGTTCTTC CSVGGQGTTTWNEQFF
TRBJ1-2 many TRBD1 TRBV5-1 TGCGCCAGCAGCTTGGCAGGGGGGAGCTACACCTTC CASSLAGGSYTF
TRBJ2-7 medium-sized TRBD1 TRBV7-6 TGTGCCAGCAGCCCTGAGACAGGGGTATACACCTACGAGCAGTACTTC CASSPETGVYTYEQYF
TRBJ2-1 medium-sized - TRBV6-6 TGTGCCAGCCTCAGTGCAGCGGCTACTGACAATGAGCAGTTCTTC CASLSAAATDNEQFF
TRBJ1-6 - - TRBV5-1 TGCGCCAGCAGCTTAAGGGAGCTGAATTCACCCCTCCACTTT CASSLRELNSPLHF
TRBJ1-5 many - TRBV6-6 TGTGCCAGCAGTTACGGGGAAGGGGGGCCCCAGCATTTT CASSYGEGGPQHF
TRBJ2-3 many TRBD1 TRBV7-6 TGTGCCAGCAGCTACCGGGACAGCACCACAGATACGCAGTATTTT CASSYRDSTTDTQYF
TRBJ2-7 - - TRBV9 TGTGTCAGCAGCCCCCGGAGGGTAGCGGATGGGGAGCAGTACTTC CVSSPRRVADGEQYF